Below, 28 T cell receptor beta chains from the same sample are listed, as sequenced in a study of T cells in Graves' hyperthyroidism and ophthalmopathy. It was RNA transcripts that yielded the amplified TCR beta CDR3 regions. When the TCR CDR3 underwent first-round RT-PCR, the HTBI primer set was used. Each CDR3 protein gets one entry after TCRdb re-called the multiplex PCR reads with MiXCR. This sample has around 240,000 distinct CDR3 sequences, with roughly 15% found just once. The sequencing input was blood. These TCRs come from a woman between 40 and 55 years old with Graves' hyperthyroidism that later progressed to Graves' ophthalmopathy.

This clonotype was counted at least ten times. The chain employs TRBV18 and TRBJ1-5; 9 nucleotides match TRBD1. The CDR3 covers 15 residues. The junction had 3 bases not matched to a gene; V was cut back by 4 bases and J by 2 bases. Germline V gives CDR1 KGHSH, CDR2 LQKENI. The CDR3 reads CASSQTGGGNQPQHF. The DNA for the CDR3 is TGTGCCAGCTCACAGACAGGGGGGGGCAATCAGCCCCAGCATTTT.

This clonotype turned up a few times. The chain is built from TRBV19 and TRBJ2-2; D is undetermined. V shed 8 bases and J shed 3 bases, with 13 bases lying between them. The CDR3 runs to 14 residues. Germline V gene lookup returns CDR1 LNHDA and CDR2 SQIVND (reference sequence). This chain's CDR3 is CASVVSAHTGELFF. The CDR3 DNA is TGTGCCAGTGTGGTCAGCGCGCACACCGGGGAGCTGTTTTTT.

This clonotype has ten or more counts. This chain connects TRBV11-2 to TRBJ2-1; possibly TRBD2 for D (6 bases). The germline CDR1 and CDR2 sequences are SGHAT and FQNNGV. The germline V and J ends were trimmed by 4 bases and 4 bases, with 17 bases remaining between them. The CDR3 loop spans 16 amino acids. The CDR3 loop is CASSSIGGPRYNEQFF. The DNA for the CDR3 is TGTGCCAGCAGCTCAATCGGAGGGCCGCGGTACAATGAGCAGTTCTTC.

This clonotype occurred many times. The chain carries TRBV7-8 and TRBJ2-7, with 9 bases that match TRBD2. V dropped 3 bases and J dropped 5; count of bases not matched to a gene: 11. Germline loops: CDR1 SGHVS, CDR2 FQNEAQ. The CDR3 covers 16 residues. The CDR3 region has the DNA TGTGCCAGCAGCTTTTTAGCGGGAGCCCTCGGGGACGAGCAGTACTTC. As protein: CASSFLAGALGDEQYF.

This CDR3 reads CSARDMNRKSNTEAFF. CDR3 bases: TGCAGTGCTAGAGATATGAATCGAAAATCGAACACTGAAGCTTTCTTT. The chain uses TRBV20-1 and TRBJ1-1, with unresolved D. CDR3 length: 16 amino acids. The ends were cut back, 0 bases at V and 1 base at J, with 15 bases in the middle. Germline CDR1 is DFQATT and CDR2 is SNEGSKA (reference sequence).

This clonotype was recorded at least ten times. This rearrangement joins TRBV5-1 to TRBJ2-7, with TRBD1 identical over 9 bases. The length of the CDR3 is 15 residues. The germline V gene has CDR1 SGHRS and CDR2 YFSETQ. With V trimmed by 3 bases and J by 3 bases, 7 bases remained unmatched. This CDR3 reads CASSWASGQGYEQYF. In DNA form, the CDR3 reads TGCGCCAGCAGCTGGGCCTCGGGACAGGGCTACGAGCAGTACTTC.

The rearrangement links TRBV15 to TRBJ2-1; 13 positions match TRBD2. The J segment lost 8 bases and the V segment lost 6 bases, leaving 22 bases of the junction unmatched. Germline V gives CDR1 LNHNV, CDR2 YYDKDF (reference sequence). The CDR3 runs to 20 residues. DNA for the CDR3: TGTGCCACCAGAACTATTTCGGGACTAGCGGGACGATCAATAGTGGATGAGCAGTTCTTC. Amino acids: CATRTISGLAGRSIVDEQFF.

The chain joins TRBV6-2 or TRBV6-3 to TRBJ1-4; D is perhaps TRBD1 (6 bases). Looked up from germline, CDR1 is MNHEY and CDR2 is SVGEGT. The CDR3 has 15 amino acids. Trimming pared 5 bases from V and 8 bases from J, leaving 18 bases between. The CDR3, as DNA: TGTGCCAGCAGTGCCATCGGGGGCACGGAGGAAAAACTGTTTTTT. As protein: CASSAIGGTEEKLFF.

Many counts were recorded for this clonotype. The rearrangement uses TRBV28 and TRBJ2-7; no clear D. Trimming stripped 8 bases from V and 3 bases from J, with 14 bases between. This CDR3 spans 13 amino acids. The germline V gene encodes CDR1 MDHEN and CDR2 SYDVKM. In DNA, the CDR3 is TGTGCCAGCCTGCCTGGGGTTGGCTACGAGCAGTACTTC. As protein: CASLPGVGYEQYF.

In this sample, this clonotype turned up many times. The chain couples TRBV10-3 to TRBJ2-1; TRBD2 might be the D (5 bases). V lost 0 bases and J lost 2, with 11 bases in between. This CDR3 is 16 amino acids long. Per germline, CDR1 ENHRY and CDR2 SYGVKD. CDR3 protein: CAISESKAAPYNEQFF. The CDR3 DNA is TGTGCCATCAGTGAGTCGAAAGCGGCCCCCTACAATGAGCAGTTCTTC.

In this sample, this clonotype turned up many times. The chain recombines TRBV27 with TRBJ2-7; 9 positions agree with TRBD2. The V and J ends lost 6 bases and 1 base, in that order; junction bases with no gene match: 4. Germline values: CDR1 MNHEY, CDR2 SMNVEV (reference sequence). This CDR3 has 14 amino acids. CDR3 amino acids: CASRLLAGSYEQYF. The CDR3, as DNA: TGTGCCAGCAGGCTCCTAGCGGGGTCCTACGAGCAGTACTTC.

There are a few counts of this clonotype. The CDR3 is CATSRGLGQESGANVLTF. The CDR3 nucleotides are TGTGCCACCAGCAGGGGACTGGGACAGGAATCTGGGGCCAACGTCCTGACTTTC. V gene TRBV15 combines with J gene TRBJ2-6, with TRBD1 matching 8 bases. Looked up from germline, CDR1 is LNHNV and CDR2 is YYDKDF (reference sequence). J gave up 1 base and V 3 bases, and 8 bases lay outside the gene matches. The CDR3 consists of 18 residues.

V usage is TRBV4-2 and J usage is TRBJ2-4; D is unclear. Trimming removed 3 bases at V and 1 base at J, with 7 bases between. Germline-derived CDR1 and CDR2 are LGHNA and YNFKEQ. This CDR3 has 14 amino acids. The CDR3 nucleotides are TGTGCCAGCAGCCAGGTGGAGGCCAAAAACATTCAGTACTTC. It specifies CASSQVEAKNIQYF.

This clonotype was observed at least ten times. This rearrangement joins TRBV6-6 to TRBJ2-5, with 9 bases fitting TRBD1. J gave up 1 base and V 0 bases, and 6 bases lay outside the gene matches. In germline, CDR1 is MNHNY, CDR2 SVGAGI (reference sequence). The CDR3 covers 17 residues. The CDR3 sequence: CASSYSKTGGTQETQYF. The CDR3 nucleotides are TGTGCCAGCAGTTACTCTAAGACAGGGGGAACCCAAGAGACCCAGTACTTC.

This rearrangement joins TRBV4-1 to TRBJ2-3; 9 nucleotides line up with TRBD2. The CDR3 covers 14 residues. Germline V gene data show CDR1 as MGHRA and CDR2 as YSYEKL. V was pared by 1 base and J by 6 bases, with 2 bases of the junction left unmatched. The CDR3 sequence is CASSQAGLADTQYF. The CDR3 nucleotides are TGCGCCAGCAGCCAAGCCGGACTAGCGGATACGCAGTATTTT.

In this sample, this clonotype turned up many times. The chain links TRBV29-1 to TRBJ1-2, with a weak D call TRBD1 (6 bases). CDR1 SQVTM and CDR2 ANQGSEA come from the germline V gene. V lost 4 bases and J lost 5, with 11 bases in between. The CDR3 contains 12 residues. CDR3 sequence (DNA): TGCAGCGTTGGACACACAGGGTATGGCTACACCTTC. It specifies CSVGHTGYGYTF. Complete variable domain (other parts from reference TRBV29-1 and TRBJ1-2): SAVISQKPSRDICQRGTSLTIQCQVDSQVTMMFWYRQQPGQSLTLIATANQGSEATYESGFVIDKFPISRPNLTFSTLTVSNMSPEDSSIYLCSVGHTGYGYTFGSGTRLTVV.

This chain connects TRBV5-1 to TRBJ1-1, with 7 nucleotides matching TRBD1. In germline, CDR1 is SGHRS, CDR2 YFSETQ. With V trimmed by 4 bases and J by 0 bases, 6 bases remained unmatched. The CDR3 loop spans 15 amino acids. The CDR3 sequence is CASSPTDRVNTEAFF. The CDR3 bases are TGCGCCAGCAGCCCGACTGACAGGGTGAACACTGAAGCTTTCTTT.

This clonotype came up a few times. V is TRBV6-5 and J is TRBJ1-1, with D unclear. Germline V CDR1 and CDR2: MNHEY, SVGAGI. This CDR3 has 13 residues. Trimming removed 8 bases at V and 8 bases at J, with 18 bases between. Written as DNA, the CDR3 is TGTGCCAGCGCGCAGTCCAACCTGGGAGAAGCTTTCTTT. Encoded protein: CASAQSNLGEAFF.

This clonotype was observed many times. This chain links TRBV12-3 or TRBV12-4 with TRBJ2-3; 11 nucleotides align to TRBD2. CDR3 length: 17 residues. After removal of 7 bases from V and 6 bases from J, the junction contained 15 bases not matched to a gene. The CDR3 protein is CASTTRGLAESQDTQYF. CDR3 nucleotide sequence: TGTGCCAGCACCACCCGGGGACTAGCGGAGTCCCAGGATACGCAGTATTTT.

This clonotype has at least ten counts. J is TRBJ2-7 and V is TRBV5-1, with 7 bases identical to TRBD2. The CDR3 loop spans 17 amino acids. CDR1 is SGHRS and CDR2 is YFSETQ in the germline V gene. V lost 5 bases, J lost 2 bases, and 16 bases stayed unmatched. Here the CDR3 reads CASSYTRGSFAPYEQYF. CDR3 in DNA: TGCGCCAGCAGTTATACCCGCGGGAGCTTTGCGCCCTACGAGCAGTACTTC.

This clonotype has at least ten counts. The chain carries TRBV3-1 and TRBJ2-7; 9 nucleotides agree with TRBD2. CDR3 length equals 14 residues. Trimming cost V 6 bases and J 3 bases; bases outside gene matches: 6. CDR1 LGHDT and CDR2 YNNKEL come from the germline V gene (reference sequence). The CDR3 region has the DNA TGTGCCAGCAGTACGACTAGCGGAATCTACGAGCAGTACTTC. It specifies CASSTTSGIYEQYF.

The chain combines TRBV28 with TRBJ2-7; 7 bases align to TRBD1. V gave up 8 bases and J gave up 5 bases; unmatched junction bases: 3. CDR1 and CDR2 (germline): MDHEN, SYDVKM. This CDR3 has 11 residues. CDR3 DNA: TGTGCCAGCGGGACAGTACACGAGCAGTACTTC. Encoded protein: CASGTVHEQYF. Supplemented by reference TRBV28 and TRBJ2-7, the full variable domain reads DVKVTQSSRYLVKRTGEKVFLECVQDMDHENMFWYRQDPGLGLRLIYFSYDVKMKEKGDIPEGYSVSREKKERFSLILESASTNQTSMYLCASGTVHEQYFGPGTRLTVT.

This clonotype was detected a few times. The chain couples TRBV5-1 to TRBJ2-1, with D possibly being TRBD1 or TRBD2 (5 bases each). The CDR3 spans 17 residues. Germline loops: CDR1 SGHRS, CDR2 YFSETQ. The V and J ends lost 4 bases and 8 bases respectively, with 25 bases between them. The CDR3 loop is CASSVPWDAHTHDEQFF. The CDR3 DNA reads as TGCGCCAGCAGCGTCCCATGGGACGCACACACACACGATGAGCAGTTCTTC.

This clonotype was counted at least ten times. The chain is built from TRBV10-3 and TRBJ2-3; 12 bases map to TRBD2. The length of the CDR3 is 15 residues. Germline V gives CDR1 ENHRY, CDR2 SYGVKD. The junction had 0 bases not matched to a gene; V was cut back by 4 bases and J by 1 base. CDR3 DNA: TGTGCCATCAGTGGACTAGCGGGGGGCACAGATACGCAGTATTTT. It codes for CAISGLAGGTDTQYF.

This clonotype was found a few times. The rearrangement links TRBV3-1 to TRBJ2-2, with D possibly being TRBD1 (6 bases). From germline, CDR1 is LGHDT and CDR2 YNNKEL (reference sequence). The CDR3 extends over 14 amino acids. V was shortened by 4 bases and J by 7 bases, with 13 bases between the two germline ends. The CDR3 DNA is TGTGCCAGCAGCCGAGTGGGGGCTGGCGGGGAGCTGTTTTTT. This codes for CASSRVGAGGELFF.

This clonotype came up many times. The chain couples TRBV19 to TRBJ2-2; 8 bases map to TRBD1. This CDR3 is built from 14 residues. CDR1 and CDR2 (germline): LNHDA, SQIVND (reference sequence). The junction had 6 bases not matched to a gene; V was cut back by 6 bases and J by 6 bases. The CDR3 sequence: CASRGQGASGELFF. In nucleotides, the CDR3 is TGTGCCAGTAGAGGACAGGGAGCGTCCGGGGAGCTGTTTTTT. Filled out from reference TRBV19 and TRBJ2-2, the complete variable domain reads DGGITQSPKYLFRKEGQNVTLSCEQNLNHDAMYWYRQDPGQGLRLIYYSQIVNDFQKGDIAEGYSVSREKKESFPLTVTSAQKNPTAFYLCASRGQGASGELFFGEGSRLTVL.

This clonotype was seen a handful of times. The CDR3 spells CASSYSRESVNEQFF. The CDR3 DNA reads TGTGCCAGCAGTTACTCACGGGAGTCTGTCAATGAGCAGTTCTTC. The V gene is TRBV6-5, the J gene TRBJ2-1; possibly TRBD2 for D (6 bases). Trimming removed 0 bases at V and 6 bases at J, with 12 bases between. The CDR3 spans 15 residues. Per the germline V gene, CDR1 is MNHEY and CDR2 is SVGAGI.

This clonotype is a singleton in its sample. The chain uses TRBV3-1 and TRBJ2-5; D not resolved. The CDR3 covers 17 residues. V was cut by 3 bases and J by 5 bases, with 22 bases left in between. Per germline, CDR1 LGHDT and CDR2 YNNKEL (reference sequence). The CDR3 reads CASSQVSAASLWETQYF. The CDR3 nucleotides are TGTGCCAGCAGCCAGGTTTCGGCGGCCAGCCTTTGGGAGACCCAGTACTTC.